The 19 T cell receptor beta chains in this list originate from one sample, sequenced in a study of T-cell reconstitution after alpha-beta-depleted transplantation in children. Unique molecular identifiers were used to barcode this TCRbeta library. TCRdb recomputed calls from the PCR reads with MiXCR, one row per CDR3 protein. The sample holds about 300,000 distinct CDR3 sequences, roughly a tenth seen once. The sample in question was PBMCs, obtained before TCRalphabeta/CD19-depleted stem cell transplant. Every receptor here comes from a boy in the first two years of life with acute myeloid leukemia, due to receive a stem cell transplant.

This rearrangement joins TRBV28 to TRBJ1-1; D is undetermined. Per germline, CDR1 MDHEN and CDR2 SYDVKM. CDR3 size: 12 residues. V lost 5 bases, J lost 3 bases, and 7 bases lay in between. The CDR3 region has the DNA TGTGCCAGCAGTCGGTCAGACACTGAAGCTTTCTTT. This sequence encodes CASSRSDTEAFF. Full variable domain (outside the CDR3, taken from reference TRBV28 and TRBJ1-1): DVKVTQSSRYLVKRTGEKVFLECVQDMDHENMFWYRQDPGLGLRLIYFSYDVKMKEKGDIPEGYSVSREKKERFSLILESASTNQTSMYLCASSRSDTEAFFGQGTRLTVV.

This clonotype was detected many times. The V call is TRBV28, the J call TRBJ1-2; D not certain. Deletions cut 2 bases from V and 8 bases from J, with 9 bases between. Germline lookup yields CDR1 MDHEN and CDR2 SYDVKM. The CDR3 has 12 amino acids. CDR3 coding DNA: TGTGCCAGCAGTTTAAACATGCTGGGCTACACCTTC. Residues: CASSLNMLGYTF.

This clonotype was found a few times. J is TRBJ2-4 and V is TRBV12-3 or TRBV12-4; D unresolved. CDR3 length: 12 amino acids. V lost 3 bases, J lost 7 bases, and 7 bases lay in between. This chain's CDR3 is CASSLDGNIQYF. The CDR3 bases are TGTGCCAGCAGTTTGGACGGGAACATTCAGTACTTC.

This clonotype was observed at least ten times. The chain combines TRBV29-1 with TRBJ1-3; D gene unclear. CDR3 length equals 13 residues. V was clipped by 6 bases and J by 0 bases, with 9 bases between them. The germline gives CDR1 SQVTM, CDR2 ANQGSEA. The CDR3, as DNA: TGCAGCGTCCGAGCGGGCTCTGGAAACACCATATATTTT. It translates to CSVRAGSGNTIYF.

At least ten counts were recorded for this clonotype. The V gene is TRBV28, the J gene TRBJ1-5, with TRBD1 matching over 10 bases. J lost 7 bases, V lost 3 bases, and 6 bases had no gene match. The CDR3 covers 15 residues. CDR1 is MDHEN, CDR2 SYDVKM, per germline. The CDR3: CASSFRGQGNQPQHF. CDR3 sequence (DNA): TGTGCCAGCAGTTTTAGGGGACAGGGGAACCAGCCCCAGCATTTT.

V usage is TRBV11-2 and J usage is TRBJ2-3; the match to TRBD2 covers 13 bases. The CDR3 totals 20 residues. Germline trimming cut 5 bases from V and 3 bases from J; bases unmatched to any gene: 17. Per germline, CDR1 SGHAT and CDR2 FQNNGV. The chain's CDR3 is CASSPSRVGTSGILTDTQYF. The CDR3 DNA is TGTGCCAGCAGCCCATCTCGGGTGGGGACTAGCGGGATTCTAACAGATACGCAGTATTTT.

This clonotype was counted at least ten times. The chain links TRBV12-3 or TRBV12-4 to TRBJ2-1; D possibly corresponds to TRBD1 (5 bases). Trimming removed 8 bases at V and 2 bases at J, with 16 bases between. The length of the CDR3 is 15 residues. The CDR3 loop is CASLLGVGTYNEQFF. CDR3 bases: TGTGCCAGCCTGTTAGGGGTTGGGACCTACAATGAGCAGTTCTTC.

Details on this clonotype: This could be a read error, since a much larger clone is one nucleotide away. CDR3 protein: CASRAMSSNYGYTF. In nucleotides, the CDR3 is TGTGCCAGCAGGGCGATGAGCTCGAACTATGGCTACACCTTC. This chain joins TRBV12-3 or TRBV12-4 and TRBJ1-2; D gene unclear. The CDR3 is 14 residues long. V dropped 6 bases and J dropped 2 bases, with 13 bases sitting between them.

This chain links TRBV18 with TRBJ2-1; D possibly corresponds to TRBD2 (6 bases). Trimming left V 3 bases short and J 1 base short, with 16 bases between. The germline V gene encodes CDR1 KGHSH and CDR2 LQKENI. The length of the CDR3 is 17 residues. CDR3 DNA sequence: TGTGCCAGCTCACCCTCGTCCGGGAGACAGTCCTACAATGAGCAGTTCTTC. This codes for CASSPSSGRQSYNEQFF.

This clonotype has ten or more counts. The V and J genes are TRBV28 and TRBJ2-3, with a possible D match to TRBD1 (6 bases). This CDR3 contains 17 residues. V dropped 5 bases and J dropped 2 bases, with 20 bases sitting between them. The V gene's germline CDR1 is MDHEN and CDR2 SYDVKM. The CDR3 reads CASSLSTGAIFTDTQYF. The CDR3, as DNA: TGTGCCAGCAGTCTCTCGACAGGAGCGATATTCACAGATACGCAGTATTTT.

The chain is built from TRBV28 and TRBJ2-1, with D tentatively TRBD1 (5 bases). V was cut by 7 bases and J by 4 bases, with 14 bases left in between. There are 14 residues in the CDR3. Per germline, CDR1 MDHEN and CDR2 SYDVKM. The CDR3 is CASNLRGAYNEQFF. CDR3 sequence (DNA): TGTGCCAGCAACCTAAGGGGCGCTTACAATGAGCAGTTCTTC.

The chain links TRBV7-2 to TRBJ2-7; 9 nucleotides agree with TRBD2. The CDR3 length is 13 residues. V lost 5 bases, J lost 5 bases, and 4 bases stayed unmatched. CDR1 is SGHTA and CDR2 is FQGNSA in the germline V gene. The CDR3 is CASSAGLANEQYF. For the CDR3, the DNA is TGTGCCAGCAGCGCAGGACTAGCGAACGAGCAGTACTTC.

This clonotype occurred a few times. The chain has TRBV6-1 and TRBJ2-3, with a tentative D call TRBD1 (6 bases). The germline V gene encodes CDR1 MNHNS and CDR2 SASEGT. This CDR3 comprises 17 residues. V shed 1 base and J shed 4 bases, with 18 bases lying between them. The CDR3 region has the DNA TGTGCCAGCAGTGAAGGGGTTTGGCCTGGGGGCCCAGATACGCAGTATTTT. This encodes CASSEGVWPGGPDTQYF.

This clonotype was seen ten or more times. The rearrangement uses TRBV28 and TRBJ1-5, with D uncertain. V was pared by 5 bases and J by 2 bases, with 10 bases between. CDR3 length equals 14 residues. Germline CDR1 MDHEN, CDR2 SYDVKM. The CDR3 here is CASSPDTGNQPQHF. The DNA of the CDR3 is TGTGCCAGCAGTCCAGACACAGGCAATCAGCCCCAGCATTTT.

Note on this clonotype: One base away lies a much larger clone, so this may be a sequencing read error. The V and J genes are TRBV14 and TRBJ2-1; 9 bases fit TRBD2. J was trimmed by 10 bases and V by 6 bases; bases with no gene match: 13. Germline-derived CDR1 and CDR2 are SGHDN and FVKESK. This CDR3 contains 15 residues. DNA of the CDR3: TGTGCCAGCAGGCAACCGGGACTAGCTCCGCTGGAGCAGTTCTTC. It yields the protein CASRQPGLAPLEQFF.

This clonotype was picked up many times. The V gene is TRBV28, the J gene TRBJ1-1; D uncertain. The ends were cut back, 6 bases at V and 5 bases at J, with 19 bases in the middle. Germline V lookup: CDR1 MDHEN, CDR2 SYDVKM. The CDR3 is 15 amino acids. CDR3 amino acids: CASSFIVGVGTEAFF. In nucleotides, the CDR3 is TGTGCCAGCAGCTTTATAGTCGGGGTGGGAACTGAAGCTTTCTTT.

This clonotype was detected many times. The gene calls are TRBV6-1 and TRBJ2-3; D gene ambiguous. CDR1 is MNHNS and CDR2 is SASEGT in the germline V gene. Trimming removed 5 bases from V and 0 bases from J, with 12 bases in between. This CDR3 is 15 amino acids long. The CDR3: CASSIPWGSTDTQYF. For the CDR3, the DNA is TGTGCCAGCAGTATCCCTTGGGGAAGCACAGATACGCAGTATTTT.

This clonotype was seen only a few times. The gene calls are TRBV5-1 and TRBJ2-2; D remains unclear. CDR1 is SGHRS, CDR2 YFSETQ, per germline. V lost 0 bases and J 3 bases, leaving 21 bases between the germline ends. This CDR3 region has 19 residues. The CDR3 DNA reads TGCGCCAGCAGCTTGGGAATGTCGTGGAGACATAGGTACACCGGGGAGCTGTTTTTT. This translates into CASSLGMSWRHRYTGELFF.

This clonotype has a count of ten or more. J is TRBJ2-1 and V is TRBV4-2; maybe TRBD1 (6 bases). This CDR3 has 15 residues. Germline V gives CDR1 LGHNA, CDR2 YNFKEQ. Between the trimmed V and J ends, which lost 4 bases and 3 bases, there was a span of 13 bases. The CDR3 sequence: CASSRARGYYNEQFF. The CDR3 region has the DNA TGTGCCAGCAGCCGAGCTAGGGGGTACTACAATGAGCAGTTCTTC.